These 9 T cell receptor beta chains were all obtained from the same sample, sequenced in a study of regulatory T cells in long-lasting Graves disease. Time point indicated: persistent/refractory GD, antithyroid drugs over 5 years with positive TRAb. From RNA extracted from PBMCs, the TCR library was made. Library construction for TCR beta used iRepertoire HTBI primers and Arm-PCR of CDR3 regions. Each CDR3 protein gets one entry after TCRdb re-called the multiplex PCR reads with MiXCR. The sample carries approximately 500,000 distinct CDR3 sequences, roughly 21% recorded once. Source: peripheral blood mononuclear cells (PBMCs), taken when the disease was refractory, from a patient treated with antithyroid drugs. The receptors derive from a female donor with Graves disease.

In this sample, this clonotype turned up a few times. J is TRBJ2-7 and V is TRBV28, with no clear D. CDR3 length equals 12 residues. Germline CDR1 reads MDHEN; CDR2 reads SYDVKM. The V end lost 5 bases, the J end lost 7 bases, and 12 bases lay between the germline ends. This chain's CDR3 is CASSLPSREQYF. CDR3 in DNA: TGTGCCAGCAGTCTACCAAGTCGGGAGCAGTACTTC.

This clonotype has ten or more counts. The chain employs TRBV27 and TRBJ2-7; TRBD2 agrees at 9 bases. This CDR3 has 14 amino acids. V shed 6 bases and J 7 bases; nucleotides not matched to a gene: 10. CDR1 and CDR2 from the germline V gene are MNHEY and SMNVEV (reference sequence). CDR3 DNA sequence: TGTGCCAGCAGCGCGCGGGGGGGGACGCGTGAGCAGTACTTC. It codes for CASSARGGTREQYF.

The rearrangement uses TRBV15 and TRBJ2-2, with D possibly being TRBD2 (5 bases). CDR1 is LNHNV and CDR2 is YYDKDF in the germline V gene (reference sequence). The germline V and J ends were trimmed by 3 bases and 1 base, with 6 bases remaining between them. The CDR3 covers 14 residues. The chain's CDR3 is CATSRRENTGELFF. The DNA for the CDR3 is TGTGCCACCAGCAGGAGGGAGAACACCGGGGAGCTGTTTTTT.

This clonotype was counted a few times. The rearrangement links TRBV20-1 to TRBJ2-3; D gene unclear. The CDR3 consists of 11 residues. Trimming removed 8 bases from V and 6 bases from J, with 12 bases in between. Germline CDR1 reads DFQATT; CDR2 reads SNEGSKA (reference sequence). CDR3 sequence (DNA): TGCAGTTTTTTTAATGCGGATACGCAGTATTTT. Translating gives CSFFNADTQYF.

Regarding this clonotype: Given the absence of the conserved phenylalanine or tryptophan at the CDR3 end, a read error is likely. This chain joins TRBV7-9 and TRBJ1-1; no firm D call. CDR3 size: 13 residues. Trimming cost V 1 base and J 3 bases, with 6 bases left between them. The V gene's germline CDR1 is SEHNR and CDR2 FQNEAQ (reference sequence). As DNA, the CDR3 is TGTGCCAGCAGCTTAGTAGGTGACACTGAAGCTTTCTCT. It translates to CASSLVGDTEAFS.

This clonotype has at least ten counts. V gene TRBV5-1 combines with J gene TRBJ1-4; maybe TRBD1 (6 bases). The CDR3 consists of 18 residues. Per the germline V gene, CDR1 is SGHRS and CDR2 is YFSETQ. V was trimmed by 4 bases and J by 0 bases, leaving 19 bases between them. The CDR3 reads CASSPLAQGTATNEKLFF. Here the CDR3 DNA reads TGCGCCAGCAGCCCCTTGGCCCAGGGGACGGCAACTAATGAAAAACTGTTTTTT.

This clonotype showed up many times. This chain uses TRBV6-5 with TRBJ1-2; TRBD1 is a possible D gene (6 bases). This CDR3 has 15 amino acids. Trimming cost V 1 base and J 4 bases, with 13 bases left between them. The germline gives CDR1 MNHEY, CDR2 SVGAGI. The CDR3 DNA is TGTGCCAGCAGTTACTACAGGGAGGGGGTCTATGGCTACACCTTC. Translated: CASSYYREGVYGYTF.

This clonotype was recorded many times. This sequence joins TRBV28 and TRBJ2-5; TRBD2 agrees at 9 bases. The CDR3 covers 16 residues. CDR1 is MDHEN, CDR2 SYDVKM, per germline. The ends lost 7 bases at V and 4 bases at J; junction bases unmatched: 13. Written as DNA, the CDR3 is TGTGCCAGCACTTCTGGTGGCGGGGGGGCTCTAGAGACCCAGTACTTC. Its protein is CASTSGGGGALETQYF.

In this sample, this clonotype turned up many times. The chain links TRBV10-3 to TRBJ1-2, with a weak D call TRBD1 (6 bases). Germline V CDR1 and CDR2: ENHRY, SYGVKD. The CDR3 sequence is 11 residues long. V was cut by 6 bases and J by 8 bases, with 10 bases left in between. CDR3 DNA sequence: TGTGCCATCAGCGAGGGGGGGGGCTACACCTTC. Protein product: CAISEGGGYTF.